A single sample is the source of the 11 T cell receptor beta chains below, sequenced in a study of vaccination and CD4 T cells after COVID-19. The sample's treatment: approximately nine-day PBMC culture with coronavirus spike peptide pools or control peptides (ViraFEST assay). The antigens these receptors bind are not known. Once obtained from cultured CD4+ T cells, the DNA was sequenced using the Oncomine TCR Beta short-read assay. TCRdb recomputed calls from the PCR reads with MiXCR, one row per CDR3 protein. The sample lists about 19,000 distinct CDR3 sequences, about three quarters occurring once. Sequencing was performed on CD4+ T cells from blood, cultured in vitro, taken after SARS-CoV-2 vaccination. The receptors here all came from a human donor who received a COVID-19 vaccine.

The V gene is TRBV19, the J gene TRBJ2-5, with D maybe TRBD2 (5 bases). CDR3 length: 13 residues. Trimming cost V 8 bases and J 5 bases, with 15 bases left between them. Germline V gives CDR1 LNHDA, CDR2 SQIVND (reference sequence). CDR3 in DNA: TGTGCCAGTGGGAACGGGGAGATGGAGACCCAGTACTTC. Amino acid sequence: CASGNGEMETQYF.

J is TRBJ1-5 and V is TRBV20-1; 9 bases agree with TRBD1. Germline CDR1 reads DFQATT; CDR2 reads SNEGSKA (reference sequence). The V gene end was trimmed by 6 bases and the J gene end by 3 bases; junction bases not matched to a gene: 3. The length of the CDR3 is 13 residues. The CDR3 spells CSARTGANQPQHF. The CDR3 DNA sequence: TGCAGTGCAAGGACAGGGGCCAATCAGCCCCAGCATTTT.

This clonotype was counted once. The chain combines TRBV5-1 with TRBJ1-5; D call uncertain. This CDR3 has 14 residues. V was clipped by 4 bases and J by 2 bases, with 10 bases between them. Germline loops: CDR1 SGHRS, CDR2 YFSETQ. The CDR3 nucleotides are TGCGCCAGCAGCGACTGGGGTGGCAATCAGCCCCAGCATTTT. Protein: CASSDWGGNQPQHF.

This rearrangement joins TRBV19 to TRBJ1-5; TRBD1 might be the D (5 bases). V was clipped by 3 bases and J by 5 bases, with 8 bases between them. In germline, CDR1 is LNHDA, CDR2 SQIVND (reference sequence). This CDR3 has 13 residues. This CDR3 is CASSIDRYQPQHF. As DNA, the CDR3 is TGTGCCAGTAGTATTGACAGATATCAGCCCCAGCATTTT.

The genes are TRBV19 and TRBJ1-1; weak D call: TRBD1 (6 bases). V lost 5 bases and J 0 bases, leaving 10 bases between the germline ends. This CDR3 region has 14 residues. Germline V CDR1 and CDR2: LNHDA, SQIVND (reference sequence). DNA for the CDR3: TGTGCCAGTAGTCCGCGGGACATGAACACTGAAGCTTTCTTT. It yields the protein CASSPRDMNTEAFF.

The chain links TRBV24-1 to TRBJ1-5; the D is unclear. The CDR3 loop spans 12 amino acids. Deletions cut 8 bases from V and 2 bases from J, with 6 bases between. Germline lookup yields CDR1 KGHDR and CDR2 SFDVKD. DNA for the CDR3: TGTGCCACCAATCAGGGCAATCAGCCCCAGCATTTT. As protein: CATNQGNQPQHF.

This chain uses TRBV2 with TRBJ2-3; 14 nucleotides agree with TRBD2. The germline V gene encodes CDR1 SNHLY and CDR2 FYNNEI. Trimming cost V 6 bases and J 4 bases; bases outside gene matches: 15. The CDR3 is made up of 19 amino acids. CDR3 sequence (DNA): TGTGCCAGCAGGCGGACTAGCGGGGGGCTGGATTACGGCGCAGATACGCAGTATTTT. It codes for CASRRTSGGLDYGADTQYF.

This clonotype was detected once. The chain's CDR3 is CSASKGLLAGVPSTDTQYF. CDR3 sequence (DNA): TGCAGTGCTAGTAAGGGACTACTAGCGGGGGTACCTAGCACAGATACGCAGTATTTT. The chain couples TRBV20-1 to TRBJ2-3; TRBD2 matches at 11 bases. The CDR3 runs 19 residues. Germline trimming cut 3 bases from V and 0 bases from J; bases unmatched to any gene: 14. Germline V gene lookup returns CDR1 DFQATT and CDR2 SNEGSKA (reference sequence).

V and J are TRBV7-2 and TRBJ2-3, with 7 bases lining up with TRBD2. With 4 bases clipped from V and 0 bases from J, the junction kept 10 bases outside the gene matches. Germline-derived CDR1 and CDR2 are SGHTA and FQGNSA. There are 17 residues in the CDR3. The CDR3 loop is CASSSLVGGTSTDTQYF. The CDR3 DNA reads TGTGCCAGCAGCTCCTTAGTGGGGGGGACCAGCACAGATACGCAGTATTTT.

The rearrangement links TRBV10-1 to TRBJ2-1, with TRBD2 identical over 7 bases. V dropped 2 bases and J dropped 2; count of bases not matched to a gene: 3. CDR3 length: 15 residues. CDR1 is WNHNN and CDR2 is SYGVQD in the germline V gene (reference sequence). Here the CDR3 reads CASSEKRGPYNEQFF. The CDR3 DNA reads TGCGCCAGCAGTGAGAAGCGGGGTCCCTACAATGAGCAGTTCTTC.

This clonotype has just one count. V and J are TRBV6-2 or TRBV6-3 and TRBJ2-7, with D uncertain. The CDR3 is 14 residues long. Per germline, CDR1 MNHEY and CDR2 SVGEGT. The ends were cut back, 2 bases at V and 0 bases at J, with 8 bases in the middle. CDR3 DNA: TGTGCCAGCAGTTACCACGTCGCCTCCTACGAGCAGTACTTC. It encodes CASSYHVASYEQYF.